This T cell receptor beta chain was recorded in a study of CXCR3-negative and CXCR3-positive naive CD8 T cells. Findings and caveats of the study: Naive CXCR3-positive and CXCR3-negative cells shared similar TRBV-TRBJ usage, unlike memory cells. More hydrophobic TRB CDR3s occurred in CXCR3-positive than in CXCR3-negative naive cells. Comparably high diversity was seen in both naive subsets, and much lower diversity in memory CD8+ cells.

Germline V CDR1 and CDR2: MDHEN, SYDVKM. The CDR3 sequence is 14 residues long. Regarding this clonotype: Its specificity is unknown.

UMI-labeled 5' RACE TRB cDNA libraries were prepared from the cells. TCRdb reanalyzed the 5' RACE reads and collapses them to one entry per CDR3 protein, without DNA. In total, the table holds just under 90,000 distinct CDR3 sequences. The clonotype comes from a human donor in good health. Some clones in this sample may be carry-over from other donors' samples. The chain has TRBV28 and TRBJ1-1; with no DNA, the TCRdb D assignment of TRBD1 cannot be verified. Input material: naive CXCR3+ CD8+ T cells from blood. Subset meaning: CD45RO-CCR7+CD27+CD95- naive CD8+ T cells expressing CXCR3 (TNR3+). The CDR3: CASSLGAGNTEAFF.